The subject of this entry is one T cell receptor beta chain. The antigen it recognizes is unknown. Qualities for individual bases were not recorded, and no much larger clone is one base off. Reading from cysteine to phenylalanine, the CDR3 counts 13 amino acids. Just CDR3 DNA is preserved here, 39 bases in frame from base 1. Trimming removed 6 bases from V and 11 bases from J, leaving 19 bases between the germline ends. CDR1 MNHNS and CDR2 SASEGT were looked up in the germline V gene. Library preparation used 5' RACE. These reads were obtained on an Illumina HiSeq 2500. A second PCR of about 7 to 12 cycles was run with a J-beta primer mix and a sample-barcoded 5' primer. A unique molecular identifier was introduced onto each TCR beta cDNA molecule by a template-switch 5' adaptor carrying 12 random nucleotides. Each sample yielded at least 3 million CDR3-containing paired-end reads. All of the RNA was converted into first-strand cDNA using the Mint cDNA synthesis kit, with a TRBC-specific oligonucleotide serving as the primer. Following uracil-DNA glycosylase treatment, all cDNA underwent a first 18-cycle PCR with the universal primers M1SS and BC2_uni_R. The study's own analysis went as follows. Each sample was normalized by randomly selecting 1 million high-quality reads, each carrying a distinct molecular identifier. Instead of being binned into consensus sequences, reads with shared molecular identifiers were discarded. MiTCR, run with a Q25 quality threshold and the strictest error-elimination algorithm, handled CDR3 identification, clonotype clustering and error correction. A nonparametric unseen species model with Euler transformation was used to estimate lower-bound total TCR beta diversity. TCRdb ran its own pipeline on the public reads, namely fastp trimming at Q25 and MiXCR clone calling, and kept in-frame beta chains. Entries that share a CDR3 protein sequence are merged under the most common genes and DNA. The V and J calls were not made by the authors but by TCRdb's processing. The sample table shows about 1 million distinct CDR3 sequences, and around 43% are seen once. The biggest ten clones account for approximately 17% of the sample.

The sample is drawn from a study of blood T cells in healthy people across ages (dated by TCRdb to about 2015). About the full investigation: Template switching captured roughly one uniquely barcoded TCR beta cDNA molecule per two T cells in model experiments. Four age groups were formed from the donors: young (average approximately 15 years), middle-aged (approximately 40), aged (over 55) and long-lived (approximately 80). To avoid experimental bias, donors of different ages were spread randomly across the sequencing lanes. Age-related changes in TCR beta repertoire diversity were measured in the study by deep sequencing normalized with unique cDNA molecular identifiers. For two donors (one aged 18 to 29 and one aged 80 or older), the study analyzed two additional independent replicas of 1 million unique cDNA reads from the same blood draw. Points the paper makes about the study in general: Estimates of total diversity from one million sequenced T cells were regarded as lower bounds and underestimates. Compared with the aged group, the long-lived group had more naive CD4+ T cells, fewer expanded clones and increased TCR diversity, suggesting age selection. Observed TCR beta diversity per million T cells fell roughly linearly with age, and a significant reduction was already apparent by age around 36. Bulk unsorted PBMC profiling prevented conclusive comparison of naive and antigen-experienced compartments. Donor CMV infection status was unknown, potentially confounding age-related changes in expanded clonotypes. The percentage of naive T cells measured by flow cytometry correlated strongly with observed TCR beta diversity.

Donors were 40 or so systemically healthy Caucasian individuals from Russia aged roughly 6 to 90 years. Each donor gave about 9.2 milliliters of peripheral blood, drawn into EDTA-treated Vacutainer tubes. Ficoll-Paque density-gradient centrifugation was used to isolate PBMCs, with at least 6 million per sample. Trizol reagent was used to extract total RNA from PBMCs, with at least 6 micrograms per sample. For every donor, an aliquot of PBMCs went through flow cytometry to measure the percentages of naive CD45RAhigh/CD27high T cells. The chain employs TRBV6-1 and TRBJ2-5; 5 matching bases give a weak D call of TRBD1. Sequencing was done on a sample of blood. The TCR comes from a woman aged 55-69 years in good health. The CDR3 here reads CASRPTSQGEQYF. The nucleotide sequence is TGTGCCAGCAGGCCGACCTCCCAGGGTGAGCAGTACTTC.